This entry describes one T cell receptor (beta chain). The sample is drawn from a study of blood T cell repertoires in COVID-19. At the level of the study: Whether acute or convalescent, the COVID-19 samples came from the United States, Italy and Spain.

Germline CDR1 reads SNHLY; CDR2 reads FYNNEI. V lost 3 bases and J lost 7, with 16 bases in between. The CDR3 totals 15 residues. The data were produced by immunoSEQ multiplex PCR, yet TCRdb's version contains in-frame clones alone and is incomplete. The data contain tens of thousands of clones, roughly 89% of them singletons. The sequenced sample consisted of peripheral blood. The sequence was collected from a man aged 80 or over with acute or convalescent COVID-19. J is TRBJ1-5 and V is TRBV2, with D tentatively TRBD1 (5 bases). CDR3 nucleotide sequence: TGTGCCAGCAGTGATCGGGGGAGGGCTGAACAGCCCCAGCATTTT. The encoded protein is CASSDRGRAEQPQHF.